These 17 T cell receptor beta chains came from one sample sequenced in a study of T cells in Graves' hyperthyroidism and ophthalmopathy. RNA transcripts were the template for amplifying TCR beta CDR3 regions. First-round RT-PCR with HTBI primers amplified the TCR CDR3 region. In TCRdb, the multiplex PCR reads were re-called with MiXCR into one record per CDR3 protein. The profile covers around 360,000 distinct CDR3 sequences, with roughly 15% appearing a single time and about 20% taken by the ten largest. The sample taken for sequencing was blood. The receptors stem from a woman in her sixties with Graves' ophthalmopathy.

CDR3 in amino acids: CASSQDRQGGSGELFF. CDR3 DNA: TGTGCCAGCAGCCAAGATCGACAGGGGGGTTCCGGGGAGCTGTTTTTT. The chain has TRBV4-2 and TRBJ2-2, with 9 bases matching TRBD1. Germline-derived CDR1 and CDR2 are LGHNA and YNFKEQ. The CDR3 runs 16 residues. The J segment lost 6 bases and the V segment lost 0 bases, leaving 5 bases of the junction unmatched.

The table lists this clonotype with many counts. This sequence joins TRBV3-1 and TRBJ2-2; 7 bases map to TRBD2. Trimming at V came to 0 bases and at J to 5 bases, leaving 9 bases not matched to a gene. Germline V gene lookup returns CDR1 LGHDT and CDR2 YNNKEL (reference sequence). The CDR3 sequence is 17 residues long. The CDR3 nucleotides are TGTGCCAGCAGCCAAGACGGCCTAGCGGCGGGGACCGGGGAGCTGTTTTTT. Residues: CASSQDGLAAGTGELFF.

Concerning this clonotype itself: This may be a read error, as it is one base from a much larger clone. The J gene is TRBJ2-1, the V gene TRBV20-1, with TRBD2 identical over 10 bases. Germline CDR1 DFQATT, CDR2 SNEGSKA (reference sequence). This CDR3 region has 16 residues. The CDR3 sequence: CSARKLAGISYSEQFF. DNA for the CDR3: TGCAGTGCTAGAAAACTAGCGGGAATATCCTACAGTGAGCAGTTCTTC.

Ten or more counts support this clonotype. This sequence joins TRBV20-1 and TRBJ1-1; the D is unclear. Germline CDR1 and CDR2: DFQATT and SNEGSKA (reference sequence). The CDR3 has 13 amino acids. V was pared by 6 bases and J by 0 bases, with 11 bases between. The CDR3 is CSAIGSLNTEAFF. The CDR3 coding sequence is TGCAGTGCGATCGGGAGCTTGAACACTGAAGCTTTCTTT.

In this sample, this clonotype turned up a few times. This chain uses TRBV18 with TRBJ2-5; 9 nucleotides match TRBD1. Germline values: CDR1 KGHSH, CDR2 LQKENI. This CDR3 has 15 residues. With V trimmed by 1 base and J by 5 bases, 5 bases remained unmatched. CDR3 sequence reads: CASSPRDRVGETQYF. The CDR3 nucleotides are TGTGCCAGCTCACCACGGGACAGGGTCGGGGAGACCCAGTACTTC.

There are a few counts of this clonotype. The chain carries TRBV5-5 and TRBJ2-1, with TRBD1 as a possible D gene (6 bases). Germline loops: CDR1 SGHKS, CDR2 YYEKEE (reference sequence). The V end was cut by 9 bases, the J end by 6 bases, with 19 bases between. The CDR3 runs to 14 residues. The CDR3 nucleotides are TGTGCCAACGAGGGACACCCTACACGCAATGAGCAGTTCTTC. This gives the protein CANEGHPTRNEQFF.

Details on this clonotype: The germline gene is not matched at one end of the junction; a read error may be the cause. The rearrangement links TRBV28 to TRBJ2-1; no firm D call. CDR1 is MDHEN, CDR2 SYDVKM, per germline. The CDR3 extends over 14 amino acids. The CDR3 coding sequence is TGTGCCAGCAGAAATAGAAGCGCCTACAACGAGCAGTTCTTC. This translates into CASRNRSAYNEQFF.

This clonotype was seen at least ten times. The genes are TRBV11-2 and TRBJ2-3, with no clear D. This CDR3 is 15 amino acids long. The ends were cut back, 3 bases at V and 6 bases at J, with 16 bases in the middle. Germline V CDR1 and CDR2: SGHAT, FQNNGV. This chain's CDR3 is CASSFELGRADTQYF. CDR3 DNA: TGTGCCAGCAGCTTCGAACTCGGACGAGCGGATACGCAGTATTTT.

Here the CDR3 reads CATQEADYQETQYF. The CDR3 DNA is TGTGCCACCCAGGAAGCGGACTACCAAGAGACCCAGTACTTC. The V and J genes are TRBV6-2 or TRBV6-3 and TRBJ2-5, with a weak D call TRBD2 (5 bases). The CDR3 sequence is 14 residues long. The V and J ends lost 10 bases and 0 bases respectively, with 15 bases between them. Germline V CDR1 and CDR2: MNHEY, SVGEGT.

The V gene is TRBV4-1, the J gene TRBJ2-6; D is unclear. Germline loops: CDR1 MGHRA, CDR2 YSYEKL. The CDR3 sequence is 18 residues long. V shed 1 base and J shed 0 bases, with 13 bases lying between them. The CDR3 nucleotides are TGCGCCAGCAGCCAAGTGGCAGGCCTTAGCTCTGGGGCCAACGTCCTGACTTTC. It specifies CASSQVAGLSSGANVLTF.

This clonotype was observed a few times. The J gene is TRBJ2-1, the V gene TRBV20-1, with D possibly TRBD2 on 5 matching bases. The CDR3 is made up of 13 amino acids. CDR1 and CDR2 from the germline V gene are DFQATT and SNEGSKA (reference sequence). Trimming pared 3 bases from V and 5 bases from J, leaving 11 bases between. CDR3 region: CSARHGLNNEQFF. The DNA of the CDR3 is TGCAGTGCTAGGCATGGACTCAACAATGAGCAGTTCTTC.

This clonotype was counted many times. The chain combines TRBV29-1 with TRBJ2-1, with 7 positions matching TRBD2. There are 14 residues in the CDR3. Germline loops: CDR1 SQVTM, CDR2 ANQGSEA. The J segment lost 5 bases and the V segment lost 5 bases, leaving 9 bases of the junction unmatched. CDR3 sequence: CSVKGLAENNEQFF. In DNA form, the CDR3 reads TGCAGCGTTAAGGGTCTAGCGGAAAACAATGAGCAGTTCTTC.

V gene TRBV7-2 combines with J gene TRBJ2-2; possibly TRBD2 for D (6 bases). This CDR3 comprises 14 residues. Germline lookup yields CDR1 SGHTA and CDR2 FQGNSA. The germline V and J ends were trimmed by 4 bases and 5 bases, with 11 bases remaining between them. The CDR3 DNA reads TGTGCCAGCAGCTGGGGAAGCGGGACCGGGGAGCTGTTTTTT. Residues: CASSWGSGTGELFF.

This chain connects TRBV28 to TRBJ2-7, with TRBD2 matching 9 bases. V shed 11 bases, J shed 2 bases, and the junction held 7 bases outside the gene matches. This CDR3 contains 13 residues. The V gene's germline CDR1 is MDHEN and CDR2 SYDVKM. Written as DNA, the CDR3 is TGTGCCGGAGGGGGCGGGGGGGCCTACGAGCAGTACTTC. The encoded protein is CAGGGGGAYEQYF.

This clonotype showed up many times. The chain uses TRBV9 and TRBJ2-1; 14 bases are shared with TRBD2. Germline trimming cut 3 bases from V and 0 bases from J; bases unmatched to any gene: 11. CDR1 and CDR2 (germline): SGDLS, YYNGEE. CDR3 length: 20 residues. The CDR3 loop is CASSAPRRLAGGSSYNEQFF. CDR3 sequence (DNA): TGTGCCAGCAGCGCCCCCAGGAGACTAGCGGGAGGGAGCTCCTACAATGAGCAGTTCTTC.

This clonotype appeared a few times. V is TRBV15 and J is TRBJ2-5, with TRBD2 matching over 14 bases. J was trimmed by 3 bases and V by 0 bases; bases with no gene match: 15. Germline V lookup: CDR1 LNHNV, CDR2 YYDKDF (reference sequence). The CDR3 is 21 residues long. As DNA, the CDR3 is TGTGCCACCAGCAGAGATCTCTTGGGACTAGCGGGAGCTCGGACCGAAGAGACCCAGTACTTC. Its translation is CATSRDLLGLAGARTEETQYF.

The V and J genes are TRBV7-8 and TRBJ2-2, with 9 bases fitting TRBD2. Per the germline V gene, CDR1 is SGHVS and CDR2 is FQNEAQ. The CDR3 consists of 16 residues. Trimming at V came to 1 base and at J to 6 bases, leaving 6 bases not matched to a gene. The CDR3 here is CASSLVGSGSPGELFF. DNA of the CDR3: TGTGCCAGCAGCTTAGTAGGTAGCGGGAGTCCCGGGGAGCTGTTTTTT.